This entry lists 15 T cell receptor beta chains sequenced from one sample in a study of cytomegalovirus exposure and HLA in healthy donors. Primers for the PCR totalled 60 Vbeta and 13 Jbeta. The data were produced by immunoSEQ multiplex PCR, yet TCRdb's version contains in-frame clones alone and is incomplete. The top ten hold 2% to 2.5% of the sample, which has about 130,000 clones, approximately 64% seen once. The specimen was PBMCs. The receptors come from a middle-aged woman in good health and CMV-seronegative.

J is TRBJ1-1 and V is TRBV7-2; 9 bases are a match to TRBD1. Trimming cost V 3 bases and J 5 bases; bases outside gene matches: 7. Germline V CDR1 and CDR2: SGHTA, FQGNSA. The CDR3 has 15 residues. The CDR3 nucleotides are TGTGCCAGCAGCTTCTCCTTACAGGGGGCAACTGAAGCTTTCTTT. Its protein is CASSFSLQGATEAFF.

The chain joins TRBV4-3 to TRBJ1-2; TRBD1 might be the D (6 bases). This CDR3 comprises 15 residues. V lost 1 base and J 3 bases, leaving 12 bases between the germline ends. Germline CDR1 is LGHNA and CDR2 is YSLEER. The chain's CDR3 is CASSQGTGLDYGYTF. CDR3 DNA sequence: TGCGCCAGCAGCCAAGGCACAGGGCTGGACTATGGCTACACCTTC.

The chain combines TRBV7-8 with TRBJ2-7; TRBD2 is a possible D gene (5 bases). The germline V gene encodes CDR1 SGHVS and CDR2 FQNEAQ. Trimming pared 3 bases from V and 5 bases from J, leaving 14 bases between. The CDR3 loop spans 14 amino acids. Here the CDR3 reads CASSFREGSHEQYF. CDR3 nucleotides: TGTGCCAGCAGCTTTAGAGAGGGAAGCCACGAGCAGTACTTC. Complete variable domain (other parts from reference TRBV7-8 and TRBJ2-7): GAGVSQSPRYKVAKRGQDVALRCDPISGHVSLFWYQQALGQGPEFLTYFQNEAQLDKSGLPSDRFFAERPEGSVSTLKIQRTQQEDSAVYLCASSFREGSHEQYFGPGTRLTVT.

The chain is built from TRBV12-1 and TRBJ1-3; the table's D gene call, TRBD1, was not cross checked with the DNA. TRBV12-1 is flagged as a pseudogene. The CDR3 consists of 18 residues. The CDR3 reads CASSFEGTGTCPGNTIYF. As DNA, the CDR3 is TGTGCCAGCAGCTTTGAAGGGACAGGGACTTGCCCTGGAAACACCATATATTTT.

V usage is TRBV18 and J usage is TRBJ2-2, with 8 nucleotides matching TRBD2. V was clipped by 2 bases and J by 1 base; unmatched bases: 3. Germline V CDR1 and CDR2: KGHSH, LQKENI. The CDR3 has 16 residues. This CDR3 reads CASSPWSGGNTGELFF. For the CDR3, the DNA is TGTGCCAGCTCACCATGGAGCGGGGGGAACACCGGGGAGCTGTTTTTT. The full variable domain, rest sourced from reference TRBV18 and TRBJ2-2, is NAGVMQNPRHLVRRRGQEARLRCSPMKGHSHVYWYRQLPEEGLKFMVYLQKENIIDESGMPKERFSAEFPKEGPSILRIQQVVRGDSAAYFCASSPWSGGNTGELFFGEGSRLTVL.

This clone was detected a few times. The CDR3 region has the DNA TGTGCCAGCAGTGAAGCCGGGACAGGGAAGACTAATGAAAAACTGTTTTTT. This codes for CASSEAGTGKTNEKLFF. The rearrangement uses TRBV25-1 and TRBJ1-4; the match to TRBD1 covers 9 bases. The CDR3 sequence is 17 residues long. J gave up 2 bases and V 2 bases, and 6 bases lay outside the gene matches. Germline CDR1 is MGHDK and CDR2 is SYGVNS.

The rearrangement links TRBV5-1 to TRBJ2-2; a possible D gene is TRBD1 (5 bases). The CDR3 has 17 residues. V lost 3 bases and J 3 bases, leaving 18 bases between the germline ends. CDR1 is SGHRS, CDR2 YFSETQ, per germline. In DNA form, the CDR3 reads TGCGCCAGCAGCTCCTCGGAATTAGTAGGGGACACCGGGGAGCTGTTTTTT. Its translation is CASSSSELVGDTGELFF.

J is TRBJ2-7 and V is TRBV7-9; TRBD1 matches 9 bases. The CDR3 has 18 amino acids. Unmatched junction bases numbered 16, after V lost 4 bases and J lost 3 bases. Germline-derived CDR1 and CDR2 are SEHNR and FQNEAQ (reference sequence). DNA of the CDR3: TGTGCCAGCAGCTCCCAAGGAGGCGGCGGGACAGGGCTCTACGAGCAGTACTTC. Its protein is CASSSQGGGGTGLYEQYF.

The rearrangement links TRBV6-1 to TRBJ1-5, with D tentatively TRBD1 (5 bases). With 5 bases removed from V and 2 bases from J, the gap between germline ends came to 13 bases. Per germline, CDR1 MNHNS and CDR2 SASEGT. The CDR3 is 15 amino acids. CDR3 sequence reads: CASSSGTFGNQPQHF. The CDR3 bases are TGTGCCAGCAGTAGCGGGACGTTTGGCAATCAGCCCCAGCATTTT.

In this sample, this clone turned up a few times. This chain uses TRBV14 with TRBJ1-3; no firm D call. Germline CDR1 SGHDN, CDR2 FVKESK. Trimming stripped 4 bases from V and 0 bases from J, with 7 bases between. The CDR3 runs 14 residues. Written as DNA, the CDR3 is TGTGCCAGCAGCCTTCGGGGCTCTGGAAACACCATATATTTT. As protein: CASSLRGSGNTIYF. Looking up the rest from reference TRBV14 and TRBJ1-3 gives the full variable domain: EAGVTQFPSHSVIEKGQTVTLRCDPISGHDNLYWYRRVMGKEIKFLLHFVKESKQDESGMPNNRFLAERTGGTYSTLKVQPAELEDSGVYFCASSLRGSGNTIYFGEGSWLTVV.

The CDR3 loop reads CASSLLGGTDTQYF. DNA for the CDR3: TGCGCCAGCAGCTTGTTGGGAGGCACAGATACGCAGTATTTT. This chain connects TRBV5-1 to TRBJ2-3; D might be TRBD2 (5 bases). Germline V gene sequence: CDR1 SGHRS, CDR2 YFSETQ. This CDR3 comprises 14 residues. Trimming removed 1 base from V and 1 base from J, with 7 bases in between.

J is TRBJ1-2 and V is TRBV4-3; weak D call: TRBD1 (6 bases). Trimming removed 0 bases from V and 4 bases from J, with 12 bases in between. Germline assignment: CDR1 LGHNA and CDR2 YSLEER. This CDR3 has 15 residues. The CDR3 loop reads CASSQDIEGVYGYTF. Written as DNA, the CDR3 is TGCGCCAGCAGCCAAGATATCGAGGGGGTCTATGGCTACACCTTC.

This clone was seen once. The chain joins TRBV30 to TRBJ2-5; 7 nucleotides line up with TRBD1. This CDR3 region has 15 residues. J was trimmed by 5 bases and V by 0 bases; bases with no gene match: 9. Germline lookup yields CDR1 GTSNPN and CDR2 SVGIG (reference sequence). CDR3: CAWSVRRGQRETQYF. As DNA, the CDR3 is TGTGCCTGGAGTGTACGAAGGGGGCAAAGGGAGACCCAGTACTTC.

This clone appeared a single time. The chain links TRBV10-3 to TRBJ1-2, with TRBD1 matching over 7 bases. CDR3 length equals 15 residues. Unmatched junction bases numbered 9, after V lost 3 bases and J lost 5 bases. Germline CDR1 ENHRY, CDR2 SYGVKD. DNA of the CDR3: TGTGCCATCAGTGACGCACAGGGGACCGCTTATGGCTACACCTTC. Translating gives CAISDAQGTAYGYTF.

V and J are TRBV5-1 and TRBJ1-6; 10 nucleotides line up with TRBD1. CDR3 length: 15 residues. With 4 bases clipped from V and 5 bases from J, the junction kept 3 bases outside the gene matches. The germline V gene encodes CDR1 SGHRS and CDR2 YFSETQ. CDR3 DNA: TGCGCCAGCAGCGAGACAGGGGGCGATAATTCACCCCTCCACTTT. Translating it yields CASSETGGDNSPLHF.